The T cell receptor (beta chain) described here comes from a study of CD8+ T cells in alopecia areata. Sequencing relied on a cDNA template that was reverse transcribed from extracted RNA. Here immunoSEQ multiplex PCR was the method, and the copy in TCRdb shows in-frame clones only, minus some. The sample shows some 240,000 clones, 50% to 60% of them seen only once. This clone was observed a handful of times. The target antigen is unknown. Notes on the study in general: During tofacitinib treatment, many expanded lesional clones remained in scalp and blood.

Regarding treatment: oral pan-JAK inhibitor, 5-10 mg twice daily. Sorted populations comprised CD4+ and CD8+ T cells obtained from PBMCs. CDR1 and CDR2 from the germline V gene are SGHTA and FQGNSA. The CDR3 is 18 residues long. V was pared by 5 bases and J by 3 bases, with 23 bases between. The V gene is TRBV7-2, the J gene TRBJ2-4, with a weak D call TRBD2 (6 bases). Sample: CD4+ T cells sorted from blood, taken at week 4, from a patient treated with tofacitinib. The source is a human donor with alopecia areata. Written as DNA, the CDR3 is TGTGCCAGCAGCCGTTGGGCGGCGGGACCCGCGGTCAAAAACATTCAGTACTTC. Encoded protein: CASSRWAAGPAVKNIQYF.